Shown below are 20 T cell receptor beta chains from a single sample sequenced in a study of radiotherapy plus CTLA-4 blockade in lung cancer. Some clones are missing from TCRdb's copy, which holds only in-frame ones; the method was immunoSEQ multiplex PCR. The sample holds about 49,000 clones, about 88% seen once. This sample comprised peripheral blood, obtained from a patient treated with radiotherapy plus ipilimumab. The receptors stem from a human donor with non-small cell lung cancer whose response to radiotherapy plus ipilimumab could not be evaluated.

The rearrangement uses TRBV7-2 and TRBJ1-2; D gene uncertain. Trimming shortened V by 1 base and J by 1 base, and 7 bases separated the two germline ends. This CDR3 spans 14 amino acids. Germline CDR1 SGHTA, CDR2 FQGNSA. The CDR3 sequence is CASSLGALNYGYTF. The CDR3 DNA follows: TGTGCCAGCAGCTTAGGGGCTCTTAACTATGGCTACACCTTC.

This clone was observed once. The CDR3 DNA sequence: TGTGCCAGCAGCTTAGTAGCGGGGGGGTTCCAAGAGACCCAGTACTTC. This codes for CASSLVAGGFQETQYF. This chain joins TRBV7-2 and TRBJ2-5; 11 nucleotides align to TRBD2. The ends lost 1 base at V and 1 base at J; junction bases unmatched: 2. Germline V gene lookup returns CDR1 SGHTA and CDR2 FQGNSA. This CDR3 spans 16 amino acids.

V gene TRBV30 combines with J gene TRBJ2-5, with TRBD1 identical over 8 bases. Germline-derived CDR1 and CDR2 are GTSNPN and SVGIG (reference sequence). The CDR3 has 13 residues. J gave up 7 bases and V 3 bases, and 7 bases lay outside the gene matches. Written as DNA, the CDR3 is TGTGCCTGGAGATCCGGACAGGGCCGGACCCAGTACTTC. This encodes CAWRSGQGRTQYF.

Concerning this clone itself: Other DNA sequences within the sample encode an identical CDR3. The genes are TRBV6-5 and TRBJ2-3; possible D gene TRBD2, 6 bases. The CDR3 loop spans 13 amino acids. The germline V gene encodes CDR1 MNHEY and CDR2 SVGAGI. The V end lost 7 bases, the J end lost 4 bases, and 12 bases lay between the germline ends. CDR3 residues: CASTAPGADTQYF. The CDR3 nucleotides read TGTGCCAGCACCGCCCCGGGGGCAGATACGCAGTATTTT.

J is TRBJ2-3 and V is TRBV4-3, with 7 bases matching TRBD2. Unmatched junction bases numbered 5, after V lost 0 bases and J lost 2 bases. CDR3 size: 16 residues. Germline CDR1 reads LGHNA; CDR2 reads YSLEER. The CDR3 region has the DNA TGCGCCAGCAGCCAAGAACAGCGGGGTCCCACAGATACGCAGTATTTT. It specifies CASSQEQRGPTDTQYF.

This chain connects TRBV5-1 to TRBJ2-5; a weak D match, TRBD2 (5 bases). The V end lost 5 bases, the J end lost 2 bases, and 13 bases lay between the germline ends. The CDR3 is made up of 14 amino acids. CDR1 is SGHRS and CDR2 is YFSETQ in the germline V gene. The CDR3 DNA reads TGCGCCAGCAGATCAGCGGACCTTCAAGAGACCCAGTACTTC. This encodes CASRSADLQETQYF.

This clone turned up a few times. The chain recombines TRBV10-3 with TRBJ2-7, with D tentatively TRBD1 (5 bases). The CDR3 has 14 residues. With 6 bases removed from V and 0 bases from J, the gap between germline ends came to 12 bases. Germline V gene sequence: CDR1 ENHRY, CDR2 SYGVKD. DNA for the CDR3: TGTGCCATCAGGTCGGACATGAGCTCCTACGAGCAGTACTTC. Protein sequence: CAIRSDMSSYEQYF.

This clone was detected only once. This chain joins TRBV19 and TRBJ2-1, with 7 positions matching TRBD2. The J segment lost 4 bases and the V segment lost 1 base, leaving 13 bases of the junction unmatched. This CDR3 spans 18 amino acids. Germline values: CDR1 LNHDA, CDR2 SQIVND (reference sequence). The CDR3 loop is CASSIARLAPGGYNEQFF. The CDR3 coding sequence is TGTGCCAGTAGTATAGCAAGACTAGCCCCTGGGGGTTACAATGAGCAGTTCTTC.

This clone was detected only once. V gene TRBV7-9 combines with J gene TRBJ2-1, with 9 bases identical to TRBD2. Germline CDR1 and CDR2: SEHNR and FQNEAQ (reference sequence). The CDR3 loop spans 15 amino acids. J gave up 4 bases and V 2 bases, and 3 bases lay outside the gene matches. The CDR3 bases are TGTGCCAGCAGCTTAACTCTAGCGGGGTACAATGAGCAGTTCTTC. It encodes CASSLTLAGYNEQFF. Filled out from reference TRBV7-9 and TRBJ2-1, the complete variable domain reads DTGVSQNPRHKITKRGQNVTFRCDPISEHNRLYWYRQTLGQGPEFLTYFQNEAQLEKSRLLSDRFSAERPKGSFSTLEIQRTEQGDSAMYLCASSLTLAGYNEQFFGPGTRLTVL.

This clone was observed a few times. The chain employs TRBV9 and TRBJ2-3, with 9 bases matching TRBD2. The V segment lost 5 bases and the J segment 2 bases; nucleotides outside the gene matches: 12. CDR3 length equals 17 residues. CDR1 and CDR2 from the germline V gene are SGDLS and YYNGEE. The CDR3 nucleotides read TGTGCCAGCAGTCCCTTTGGCGGGGGGGTTTCCACAGATACGCAGTATTTT. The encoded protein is CASSPFGGGVSTDTQYF.

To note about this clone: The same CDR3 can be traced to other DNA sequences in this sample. The CDR3, as DNA: TGCAGCGTTGAAGGTTTACTTCTAGAGCAGTTCTTC. It is translated as CSVEGLLLEQFF. This chain links TRBV29-1 with TRBJ2-1; D gene unclear. The CDR3 runs 12 residues. Germline CDR1 and CDR2: SQVTM and ANQGSEA. Trimming cost V 1 base and J 10 bases, with 11 bases left between them.

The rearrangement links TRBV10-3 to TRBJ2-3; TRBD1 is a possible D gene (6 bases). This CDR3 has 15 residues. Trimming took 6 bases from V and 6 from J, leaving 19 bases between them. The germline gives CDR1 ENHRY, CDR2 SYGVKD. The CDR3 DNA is TGTGCCATCAGCAACTCCAGGGGAGAGGCGGATACGCAGTATTTT. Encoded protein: CAISNSRGEADTQYF.

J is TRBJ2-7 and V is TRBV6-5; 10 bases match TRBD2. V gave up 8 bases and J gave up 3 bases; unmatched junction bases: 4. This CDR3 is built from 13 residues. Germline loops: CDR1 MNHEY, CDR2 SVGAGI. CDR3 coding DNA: TGTGCCAGCGGGACTAGCGCAAACTACGAGCAGTACTTC. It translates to CASGTSANYEQYF.

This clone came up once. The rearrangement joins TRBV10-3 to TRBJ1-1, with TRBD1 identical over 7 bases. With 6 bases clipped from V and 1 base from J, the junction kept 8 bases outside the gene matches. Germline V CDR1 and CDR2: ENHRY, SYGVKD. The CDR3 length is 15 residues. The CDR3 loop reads CAIRAGQDGNTEAFF. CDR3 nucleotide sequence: TGTGCCATCAGAGCTGGACAGGATGGGAACACTGAAGCTTTCTTT.

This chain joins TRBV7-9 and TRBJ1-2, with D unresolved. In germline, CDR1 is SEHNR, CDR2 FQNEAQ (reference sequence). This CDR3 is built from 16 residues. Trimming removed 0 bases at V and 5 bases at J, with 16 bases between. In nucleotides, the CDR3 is TGTGCCAGCAGCTTAGCCCCGGAACAGCTATCGTATGGCTACACCTTC. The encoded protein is CASSLAPEQLSYGYTF.

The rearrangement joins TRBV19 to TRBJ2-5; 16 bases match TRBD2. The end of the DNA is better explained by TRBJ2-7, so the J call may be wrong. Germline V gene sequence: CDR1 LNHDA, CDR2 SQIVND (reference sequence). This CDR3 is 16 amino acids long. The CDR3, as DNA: TGTGCCAGTAGTAAGGGGACTAGCGGGAGGGTCTACGAGCAGTACTTC. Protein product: CASSKGTSGRVYEQYF.

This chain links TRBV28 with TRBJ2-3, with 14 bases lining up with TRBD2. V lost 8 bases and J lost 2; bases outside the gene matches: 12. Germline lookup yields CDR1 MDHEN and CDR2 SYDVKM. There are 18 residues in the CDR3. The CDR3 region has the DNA TGTGCCAGCCGAGAGACTAGCGGGAGGGGGGTCTACACAGATACGCAGTATTTT. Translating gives CASRETSGRGVYTDTQYF.

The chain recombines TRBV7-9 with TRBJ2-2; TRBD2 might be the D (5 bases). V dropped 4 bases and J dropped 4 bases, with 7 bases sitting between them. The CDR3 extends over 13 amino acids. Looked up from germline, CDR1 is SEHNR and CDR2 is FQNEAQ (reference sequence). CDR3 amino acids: CASSWESTGELFF. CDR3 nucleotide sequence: TGTGCCAGCAGCTGGGAGAGCACCGGGGAGCTGTTTTTT.

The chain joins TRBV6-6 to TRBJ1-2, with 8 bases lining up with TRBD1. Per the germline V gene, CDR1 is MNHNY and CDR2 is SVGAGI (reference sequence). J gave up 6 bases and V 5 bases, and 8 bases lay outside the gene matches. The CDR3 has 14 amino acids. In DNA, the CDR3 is TGTGCCAGCAGTGCGGGGCTGACAGGGGATGGCTACACCTTC. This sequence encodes CASSAGLTGDGYTF.

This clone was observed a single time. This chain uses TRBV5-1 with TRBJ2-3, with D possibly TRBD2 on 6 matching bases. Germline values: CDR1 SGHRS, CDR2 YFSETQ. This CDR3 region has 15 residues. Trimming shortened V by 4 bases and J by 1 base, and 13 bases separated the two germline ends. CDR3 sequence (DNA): TGCGCCAGCAGCGTCGGGAGAATCGGCACAGATACGCAGTATTTT. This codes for CASSVGRIGTDTQYF.